This T cell receptor beta chain was identified during a study of cytomegalovirus exposure and HLA in healthy donors. Regarding the study as a whole: Being productive about 90% or about 30% of the time was typical of most TCR beta V segments in an earlier analysis. The majority of TCR sequences were rare, yet some public TCRs appeared in many donors.

It was healthy bone marrow donors who served as donors. Primers: 60 Vbeta forward and 13 Jbeta reverse. Sequenced by immunoSEQ multiplex PCR; TCRdb stores in-frame clones only, minus some. The sample has approximately 110,000 clones. V dropped 1 base and J dropped 3; count of bases not matched to a gene: 6. In germline, CDR1 is MNHNS, CDR2 SASEGT. This CDR3 contains 16 residues. Concerning this clone itself: What it binds is not known.

The chain recombines TRBV6-1 with TRBJ2-3; TRBD1 matches at 8 bases. The sequence derives from a middle-aged man in good health and CMV-seronegative. What was sequenced was PBMCs. CDR3 amino acids: CASSEEAGGWTDTQYF. CDR3 nucleotide sequence: TGTGCCAGCAGTGAAGAAGCAGGGGGCTGGACAGATACGCAGTATTTT.